A single T cell receptor (beta chain) is shown here with its context. Its antigen has not been determined. Base qualities were left out, and no much larger clone turns up one base away. This sample is drawn from a study of shared clonotypes between healthy human individuals (dated by TCRdb to between 2020 and 2021). As for the study more broadly: A couple of women and a few men aged 18 to 49 years were included in the cohort. To increase sequencing depth and limit assay-specific biases, TCR repertoire library preparation and sequencing were carried out by different laboratories using diverse techniques. To estimate repertoire size and how much clonotype sharing occurs between individuals, the study deeply sequenced the blood TCR repertoires of several healthy adults. For each donor, CD4 naive and CD4 memory were each run on three plates, CD8 naive on two plates, and CD8 memory on one plate. Leukapheresis yielded between about 0.85 and 9.5 billion PBMCs per donor. The paper as a whole reports these results and caveats: Sampling was restricted to blood, and TCR repertoires in tissue are likely to differ from TCR repertoires in blood. Larger estimated clonotype richness was generally found for naive subsets than for memory subsets. When a few donors were compared, the shared fraction of clonotypes was around 4.6% for naive CD4, 3.5% to 4% for naive CD8, about 2.4% for memory CD4, and 0.35% to 0.4% for memory CD8. Because the study included only a small number of donors, the genetic and exposure-history diversity represented was limited. Clonotypes shared by all four sorted-subset donors showed higher generation probabilities than non-shared clonotypes. Pairwise subsampling indicated that sequencing depth was expected to affect the degree of clonotype sharing among donors. Even with the large sequencing depth, rarefaction of the sorted-subset datasets indicated that sequencing was incomplete.

Donors were healthy HIV-negative adults with no recently reported acute infections or vaccinations. Every donor was a Caucasian adult living in Nashville, Tennessee, USA. CD4+ T cells were enriched by magnetic negative selection, after which naive cells were positively selected on CD45RA and the negative fraction was taken as the memory subset. After blood collection by leukapheresis, PBMCs were isolated using Ficoll-Histopaque density gradient centrifugation and then cryopreserved in the vapor phase of liquid nitrogen. Purity and quantity of every magnetically sorted T cell population were checked by analytical flow cytometry. Genomic DNA was isolated from each sorted fraction and quantified by UV absorbance on a Nanodrop 2000c. Using the deep immunoSEQ assay, multiplex PCR amplified TCR CDR3 regions from genomic DNA. Extracted genomic DNA from each cell subset was distributed evenly across all wells of several immunoSEQ 96-well plates, and each plate was treated as a replicate. For sorted subsets, each replicate PCR was loaded with approximately 200 ng genomic DNA, equivalent to 25,000 to 30,000 T cell genomes. Purified libraries were quantified with a Qubit 3.0 fluorometer, sized on a Bioanalyzer 2100, and re-quantified with the KAPA Library Quantification kit. Every immunoSEQ 96-well plate was sequenced on a dedicated single-read 150-cycle Illumina NextSeq 550 flow cell. In the authors' own workflow: Because only junctional sequences without quality scores were contained in the immunoSEQ output, filtering matching that applied to full-length reads could not be performed. Sequences were annotated with PyIR, a Python wrapper for IgBLAST v1.9, and V/J genes and CDR3 were assigned using IMGT germline references. Any read was removed if the V/J assignment was weak (E-value above 1e-6), the CDR3 was missing, or the read contained stop codons, out-of-frame junctions, or ambiguous translated residues. V3J clonotypes were defined as sequences sharing an identical inferred V gene, J gene, and CDR3 amino acid sequence. To compute the percentage overlap between repertoires, the number of shared unique clonotypes was divided by the size of the smaller repertoire. Repertoire richness was assessed with RTK rarefaction, the Chao1 estimator, and Recon v2.1 estimates of unobserved clonotypes. OLGA was used to compute generation probabilities for all TCRbeta clonotypes that the gDNA method yielded from a handful of donors. TCRdb carries this immuneACCESS record with in-frame sequences only. Its versions omit some clonotypes, under half of them owing to an unresolved V gene in the studies checked, with the rest unexplained. The D gene and trimming were derived from the DNA, and the V and J assignments and clone size from that table. The sample table records about 1 million clones; about 80% of these occur just once. The ten largest clones capture under 0.65% of the sample.

CDR1 SGDLS and CDR2 YYNGEE were looked up in the germline V gene. From its cysteine to its phenylalanine, the CDR3 spans 15 amino acids. Only the CDR3 DNA stays, 45 bases, in frame from base 1. V is shortened by 0 bases, J by 3 bases, and the region joining them spans 11 bases. The sample taken for sequencing was memory CD4+ T cells from PBMCs. The cell subset or site label for this specimen denotes: CD45RA-negative fraction. Recombination connected TRBV9 to TRBJ2-3, with the D call perhaps TRBD1 or TRBD2, each one matching 5 bases. This sequence was found in a young man in good health. Some clones in this sample may be carry-over from other donors' samples. The CDR3 amino acid sequence is: CASSVEHRRTDTQYF. The nucleotide sequence is given as TGTGCCAGCAGCGTAGAGCACAGGAGGACAGATACGCAGTATTTT.